This T cell receptor (beta chain) was recovered during a study of cytomegalovirus exposure and HLA in healthy donors. The length of the CDR3 is 18 residues. Trimming removed 4 bases from V and 2 bases from J; junction bases left unmatched: 12. Germline V gene data show CDR1 as MGHRA and CDR2 as YSYEKL. This table comes from immunoSEQ multiplex PCR, and its TCRdb copy is limited to in-frame clones, with some not included. The data show under 300,000 clones, just over 85% seen once. A remark on this clone: As yet, its antigen is unknown.

Donors came from a validation cohort of about 120 subjects, distinct from the first 666-subject cohort. Study findings and constraints: Cytomegalovirus association was assigned to approximately 160 TCR beta chains.

Sequencing used PBMCs. The clonotype comes from a woman aged 18-29 years in good health and CMV-seronegative. The chain couples TRBV4-1 to TRBJ2-7; the match to TRBD2 covers 12 bases. The DNA of the CDR3 is TGCGCCAGCAGCCTATTCTCCCTAGCGGGAGGGAGGACCTACGAGCAGTACTTC. This sequence encodes CASSLFSLAGGRTYEQYF.